The 21 T cell receptor beta chains given below trace back to one sample, sequenced in a study of blood T cell repertoires in COVID-19. Some clones are missing from TCRdb's copy, which holds only in-frame ones; the method was immunoSEQ multiplex PCR. In the table there are 45,000 or so clones, approximately 80% of which are singletons. Sequenced sample: peripheral blood. All receptors derive from a man in his 70s with acute or convalescent COVID-19.

This clone was counted only a few times. This chain uses TRBV29-1 with TRBJ1-1; TRBD1 matches at 7 bases. The germline gives CDR1 SQVTM, CDR2 ANQGSEA. The CDR3 consists of 13 residues. Trimming at V came to 3 bases and at J to 5 bases, leaving 6 bases not matched to a gene. CDR3 protein: CSVDHDRETEAFF. CDR3 coding DNA: TGCAGCGTTGACCATGACAGGGAAACTGAAGCTTTCTTT.

This clone was detected only a few times. This rearrangement joins TRBV29-1 to TRBJ1-2, with D perhaps TRBD1 (6 bases). Germline V gene data show CDR1 as SQVTM and CDR2 as ANQGSEA. The CDR3 contains 17 residues. Trimming stripped 4 bases from V and 0 bases from J, with 21 bases between. The CDR3 sequence: CSVVGSFSRGANYGYTF. The CDR3 DNA follows: TGCAGCGTTGTGGGTTCTTTTTCCAGGGGCGCTAACTATGGCTACACCTTC.

This rearrangement joins TRBV13 to TRBJ2-3; 9 bases align to TRBD2. V was pared by 3 bases and J by 4 bases, with 5 bases of the junction left unmatched. CDR1 is PRHDT, CDR2 FYEKMQ, per germline (reference sequence). The CDR3 extends over 15 amino acids. DNA for the CDR3: TGTGCCAGCAGCTTTCGGACTAGCGTCGCAGATACGCAGTATTTT. Encoded protein: CASSFRTSVADTQYF.

This sequence joins TRBV5-1 and TRBJ1-1; D unresolved. The V gene's germline CDR1 is SGHRS and CDR2 YFSETQ. The CDR3 length is 13 residues. Trimming pared 2 bases from V and 3 bases from J, leaving 8 bases between. CDR3 residues: CASSLLAYTEAFF. CDR3 bases: TGCGCCAGCAGCTTACTCGCTTACACTGAAGCTTTCTTT.

This rearrangement joins TRBV6-6 to TRBJ2-7; TRBD1 might be the D (6 bases). The CDR3 has 14 amino acids. V was clipped by 7 bases and J by 6 bases, with 19 bases between them. Germline V lookup: CDR1 MNHNY, CDR2 SVGAGI (reference sequence). CDR3 coding DNA: TGTGCCAGCATTAACCGGATATTAGGGGGCGAGCAGTACTTC. This sequence encodes CASINRILGGEQYF.

This chain joins TRBV5-1 and TRBJ1-4, with 8 bases fitting TRBD1. The CDR3 has 14 amino acids. The junction had 0 bases not matched to a gene; V was cut back by 1 base and J by 4 bases. Per germline, CDR1 SGHRS and CDR2 YFSETQ. The CDR3 loop is CASSLTGGNEKLFF. DNA of the CDR3: TGCGCCAGCAGCTTGACAGGGGGTAATGAAAAACTGTTTTTT.

This chain links TRBV6-6 with TRBJ1-1; TRBD1 agrees at 9 bases. This CDR3 spans 16 amino acids. Germline trimming cut 4 bases from V and 3 bases from J; bases unmatched to any gene: 9. Germline assignment: CDR1 MNHNY and CDR2 SVGAGI (reference sequence). CDR3: CASSFPQGATDTEAFF. The CDR3 nucleotides are TGTGCCAGCAGTTTTCCACAGGGGGCGACTGACACTGAAGCTTTCTTT.

This clone was detected only once. V and J are TRBV5-4 and TRBJ2-7; TRBD1 might be the D (6 bases). V lost 5 bases to trimming and J lost 1 base, with 10 bases between them. In germline, CDR1 is SGHNT, CDR2 YYREEE (reference sequence). The CDR3 consists of 13 residues. The CDR3 is CASRLQGSYEQYF. CDR3 nucleotides: TGTGCCAGCAGATTACAGGGTTCCTACGAGCAGTACTTC.

This chain links TRBV3-1 (or the pseudogene TRBV3-2) with TRBJ1-4; D remains ambiguous. V lost 2 bases to trimming and J lost 4 bases, with 11 bases between them. The CDR3 consists of 15 residues. CDR1 is LGHDT, CDR2 YNNKEL, per germline (reference sequence). The CDR3 nucleotides read TGTGCCAGCAGCCAACTCGGGTTACATAATGAAAAACTGTTTTTT. Translating it yields CASSQLGLHNEKLFF.

V and J are TRBV2 and TRBJ1-4, with D possibly matching TRBD1 (6 bases). The V end lost 2 bases, the J end lost 4 bases, and 11 bases lay between the germline ends. Germline CDR1 reads SNHLY; CDR2 reads FYNNEI. This CDR3 region has 15 residues. CDR3 sequence: CASSERGGSNEKLFF. The CDR3 DNA reads TGTGCCAGCAGTGAAAGGGGGGGCAGTAATGAAAAACTGTTTTTT.

This chain connects TRBV19 to TRBJ1-1; D is possibly TRBD1 (5 bases). V was cut by 9 bases and J by 0 bases, with 20 bases left in between. The germline V gene has CDR1 LNHDA and CDR2 SQIVND (reference sequence). This CDR3 has 16 residues. This CDR3 is CASGPGPQVLNTEAFF. The DNA of the CDR3 is TGTGCCAGCGGTCCAGGGCCCCAAGTATTGAACACTGAAGCTTTCTTT.

This clone was counted only a few times. The chain couples TRBV5-5 to TRBJ2-6, with a weak D call TRBD2 (6 bases). Trimming removed 5 bases from V and 1 base from J, with 13 bases in between. Germline V gene data show CDR1 as SGHKS and CDR2 as YYEKEE (reference sequence). The CDR3 extends over 16 amino acids. The CDR3 DNA sequence: TGTGCCAGCAGTCGGGAGCCGGCTTCTGGGGCCAACGTCCTGACTTTC. Translation: CASSREPASGANVLTF.

This chain links TRBV6-5 with TRBJ2-3; 9 bases line up with TRBD1. Germline V gives CDR1 MNHEY, CDR2 SVGAGI. V was pared by 6 bases and J by 4 bases, with 5 bases of the junction left unmatched. The length of the CDR3 is 14 residues. The CDR3 bases are TGTGCCAGCAGGCTACAGGGGGCCGCAGATACGCAGTATTTT. Its protein is CASRLQGAADTQYF.

The chain uses TRBV7-2 and TRBJ2-3, with 8 positions matching TRBD1. Trimming took 5 bases from V and 1 from J; bases not matched to a gene: 2. The germline V gene encodes CDR1 SGHTA and CDR2 FQGNSA. The CDR3 runs 14 residues. The CDR3 is CASSPTGGTDTQYF. Here the CDR3 DNA reads TGTGCCAGCAGCCCGACAGGGGGCACAGATACGCAGTATTTT.

The gene calls are TRBV4-3 and TRBJ2-3, with TRBD2 matching 7 bases. The CDR3 covers 17 residues. Germline CDR1 reads LGHNA; CDR2 reads YSLEER. J lost 4 bases, V lost 0 bases, and 10 bases had no gene match. The CDR3 sequence: CASSQDRTGGGADTQYF. CDR3 in DNA: TGCGCCAGCAGCCAAGATAGGACGGGGGGTGGGGCAGATACGCAGTATTTT.

This chain connects TRBV5-5 to TRBJ2-1; possibly TRBD2 for D (6 bases). Germline CDR1 reads SGHKS; CDR2 reads YYEKEE (reference sequence). This CDR3 has 15 amino acids. V was shortened by 4 bases and J by 2 bases, with 13 bases between the two germline ends. The CDR3: CASSVGTGAYNEQFF. As DNA, the CDR3 is TGTGCCAGCAGCGTGGGGACGGGGGCCTACAATGAGCAGTTCTTC.

The V and J genes are TRBV5-1 and TRBJ1-2; D may be TRBD1 (6 bases). V was shortened by 3 bases and J by 2 bases, with 8 bases between the two germline ends. The length of the CDR3 is 13 residues. Germline CDR1 reads SGHRS; CDR2 reads YFSETQ. In DNA form, the CDR3 reads TGCGCCAGCAGCTCGCAGGGGAACTATGGCTACACCTTC. Translation gives CASSSQGNYGYTF.

The V and J genes are TRBV13 and TRBJ1-1; 10 nucleotides agree with TRBD1. With V trimmed by 3 bases and J by 5 bases, 6 bases remained unmatched. From germline, CDR1 is PRHDT and CDR2 FYEKMQ (reference sequence). The CDR3 is 15 amino acids. This chain's CDR3 is CASSFGDRGRTEAFF. CDR3 coding DNA: TGTGCCAGCAGCTTCGGCGACAGGGGGCGTACTGAAGCTTTCTTT.

J is TRBJ2-1 and V is TRBV10-1; 9 nucleotides agree with TRBD1. The CDR3 totals 15 residues. The J segment lost 9 bases and the V segment lost 0 bases, leaving 6 bases of the junction unmatched. Germline V gives CDR1 WNHNN, CDR2 SYGVQD (reference sequence). The CDR3 nucleotides read TGCGCCAGCAGTGAGTCTGTGACAGGGGGAACTGAGCAGTTCTTC. Translated: CASSESVTGGTEQFF.

J is TRBJ2-6 and V is TRBV5-1; 8 nucleotides match TRBD2. Per the germline V gene, CDR1 is SGHRS and CDR2 is YFSETQ. Trimming at V came to 2 bases and at J to 2 bases, leaving 3 bases not matched to a gene. The CDR3 is 16 amino acids. The CDR3 region is CASSFGGAAGANVLTF. As DNA, the CDR3 is TGCGCCAGCAGCTTCGGGGGGGCGGCTGGGGCCAACGTCCTGACTTTC.

The rearrangement links TRBV21-1 to TRBJ1-6. TRBV21-1 is described as a pseudogene. The CDR3 covers 18 residues. CDR3 coding DNA: TGTGCCAGCAGCATACCGAATGAGGGTGAAGCCTATAATTCACCCCTCCACTTT. This translates into CASSIPNEGEAYNSPLHF.